This is a list of T cell receptor beta chains from one sample in a study of cytomegalovirus exposure and HLA in healthy donors. The data were produced by immunoSEQ multiplex PCR, yet TCRdb's version contains in-frame clones alone and is incomplete. The table shows about 170,000 clones, with roughly 90% occurring only once. Sequenced material: PBMCs. All receptors derive from a woman aged 25 to 39 in good health and CMV-seronegative. Each CDR3 is given with its conserved first and last residue. The order of the fields is V gene, J gene, D gene, clone size, CDR3 protein, CDR3 DNA. D genes are given only for firm matches. Where a row states a size, it is once, few, many or the class of an expanded clone; other rows omit it.

v_gene: TRBV9; j_gene: TRBJ2-3; d_gene: TRBD2; abundance: NA; CDR3aa: CASRAGTTGGDTQYF; CDR3nt: TGTGCCAGCAGGGCCGGGACCACCGGGGGGGATACGCAGTATTTT
v_gene: TRBV5-6; j_gene: TRBJ2-3; d_gene: TRBD2; abundance: NA; CDR3aa: CASSYSIAGGRPTDTQYF; CDR3nt: TGTGCCAGCAGCTATTCGATAGCGGGGGGCCGACCCACAGATACGCAGTATTTT
v_gene: TRBV28; j_gene: TRBJ2-2; d_gene: NA; abundance: NA; CDR3aa: CASSLDRNTGELFF; CDR3nt: TGTGCCAGCAGTTTGGACAGGAACACCGGGGAGCTGTTTTTT
v_gene: TRBV5-1; j_gene: TRBJ1-3; d_gene: NA; abundance: NA; CDR3aa: CASSFGGLTGNTIYF; CDR3nt: TGCGCCAGCAGCTTTGGGGGGCTGACTGGAAACACCATATATTTT
v_gene: TRBV4-3; j_gene: TRBJ2-3; d_gene: NA; abundance: NA; CDR3aa: CASSQDDTDTQYF; CDR3nt: TGCGCCAGCAGCCAAGACGACACAGATACGCAGTATTTT
v_gene: TRBV29-1; j_gene: TRBJ2-7; d_gene: NA; abundance: NA; CDR3aa: CSAASLESYEQYF; CDR3nt: TGCAGCGCTGCCTCTTTGGAATCCTACGAGCAGTACTTC
v_gene: TRBV4-1; j_gene: TRBJ1-1; d_gene: NA; abundance: NA; CDR3aa: CASSQDRRVRGAFF; CDR3nt: TGCGCCAGCAGCCAAGATCGGAGGGTACGGGGAGCTTTCTTT
v_gene: TRBV5-1; j_gene: TRBJ2-3; d_gene: NA; abundance: NA; CDR3aa: CASSLGSGASTDTQYF; CDR3nt: TGCGCCAGCAGCTTGGGAAGCGGAGCTAGCACAGATACGCAGTATTTT
v_gene: TRBV2; j_gene: TRBJ2-1; d_gene: TRBD2; abundance: NA; CDR3aa: CASSRLAGAYNEQFF; CDR3nt: TGTGCCAGCAGCCGACTAGCGGGAGCCTACAATGAGCAGTTCTTC
v_gene: TRBV2; j_gene: TRBJ2-2; d_gene: NA; abundance: NA; CDR3aa: CASRANRGPGELFF; CDR3nt: TGTGCCAGCAGGGCGAACAGAGGACCCGGGGAGCTGTTTTTT
v_gene: TRBV10-3; j_gene: TRBJ1-4; d_gene: NA; abundance: NA; CDR3aa: CAISVRVNEKLFF; CDR3nt: TGTGCCATCAGTGTTCGAGTTAATGAAAAACTGTTTTTT
v_gene: TRBV30; j_gene: TRBJ1-5; d_gene: NA; abundance: NA; CDR3aa: CAWSYGLGGQPQHF; CDR3nt: TGTGCCTGGAGTTATGGACTGGGGGGTCAGCCCCAGCATTTT
v_gene: TRBV11-2; j_gene: TRBJ2-2; d_gene: NA; abundance: NA; CDR3aa: CASSQTRGRGSTGELFF; CDR3nt: TGTGCCAGCAGCCAGACGCGGGGCAGGGGGAGCACCGGGGAGCTGTTTTTT
v_gene: TRBV10-3; j_gene: TRBJ2-7; d_gene: TRBD1; abundance: NA; CDR3aa: CAIRDRGGYEQYF; CDR3nt: TGTGCCATCAGGGACAGGGGCGGCTACGAGCAGTACTTC
v_gene: TRBV28; j_gene: TRBJ2-3; d_gene: TRBD1; abundance: NA; CDR3aa: CASSDPGQGITDTQYF; CDR3nt: TGTGCCAGCAGTGACCCGGGACAGGGCATCACAGATACGCAGTATTTT
v_gene: TRBV30; j_gene: TRBJ2-7; d_gene: TRBD1; abundance: once; CDR3aa: CAGQGPTYEQYF; CDR3nt: TGTGCCGGACAGGGACCGACCTACGAGCAGTACTTC
v_gene: TRBV19; j_gene: TRBJ2-2; d_gene: NA; abundance: NA; CDR3aa: CASSRLDRANTGELFF; CDR3nt: TGTGCCAGTAGTAGATTGGACAGAGCGAACACCGGGGAGCTGTTTTTT